The rows below give T cell receptor beta chains drawn from one sample of a study of blood T cell repertoires in COVID-19. The repertoire was sequenced with immunoSEQ multiplex PCR; TCRdb's copy has only in-frame clones and lacks some. The sample gives hundreds of thousands of clones, 85% to 90% of which show up once; 3.5% to 5% is in the top ten. Sequences were obtained from PBMCs or T cells enriched from blood (not recorded which). These TCRs come from a man younger than 45 who had recovered from COVID-19. Both conserved end residues are part of each CDR3. A D gene is named only where the DNA matches it firmly. Only part of the rows carry a size: once, few, many, or a class if the clone is expanded.

clone size	J gene	V gene	D gene	CDR3 protein	CDR3 DNA
.	TRBJ1-1	TRBV3-1/TRBV3-2	.	CASGEANTEAFF	TGTGCCAGCGGGGAGGCGAACACTGAAGCTTTCTTT
.	TRBJ2-2	TRBV7-9	TRBD2	CASSLWTSGPGELFF	TGTGCCAGCAGCCTCTGGACTAGCGGCCCCGGGGAGCTGTTTTTT
.	TRBJ1-6	TRBV9	TRBD1	CASSVDGQGILGDYNSPLHF	TGTGCCAGCAGCGTAGATGGACAGGGGATCCTCGGGGATTATAATTCACCCCTCCACTTT
once	TRBJ1-5	TRBV11-3	TRBD1	CASSLDPTGGQPQHF	TGTGCCAGCAGCTTAGACCCTACAGGGGGGCAGCCCCAGCATTTT
.	TRBJ2-5	TRBV19	TRBD2	CASSIGTSGSETQYF	TGTGCCAGTAGTATTGGGACTAGCGGATCTGAGACCCAGTACTTC
many	TRBJ1-5	TRBV19	TRBD1	CASRDRAFNQPQHF	TGTGCCAGCCGGGACAGGGCCTTCAATCAGCCCCAGCATTTT
.	TRBJ1-2	TRBV19	TRBD1	CASRDTGGFNYGYTF	TGTGCCAGTAGGGATACAGGGGGCTTTAACTATGGCTACACCTTC
.	TRBJ1-2	TRBV7-6	TRBD1	CASSTTGGSGYTF	TGTGCCAGCAGCACGACAGGGGGCTCCGGCTACACCTTC
.	TRBJ2-3	TRBV4-1	TRBD2	CASSQYPSGVTSTDTQYF	TGCGCCAGCAGCCAGTATCCTAGCGGGGTAACTAGCACAGATACGCAGTATTTT
.	TRBJ1-4	TRBV7-9	.	CASSPFLGEKLFF	TGTGCCAGCAGCCCATTCCTCGGGGAAAAACTGTTTTTT
.	TRBJ2-7	TRBV5-6	TRBD1	CASSLGGAGGAYEQYF	TGTGCCAGCAGCTTGGGTGGTGCAGGGGGCGCTTACGAGCAGTACTTC
.	TRBJ1-1	TRBV2	TRBD1	CASKVSGGTEAFF	TGTGCCAGCAAGGTGTCAGGGGGCACTGAAGCTTTCTTT
few	TRBJ2-7	TRBV6-5	.	CASSPSIYEQYF	TGTGCCAGCAGCCCAAGCATCTACGAGCAGTACTTC
.	TRBJ1-1	TRBV7-8	.	CASSLGWRETEAFF	TGTGCCAGCAGCTTAGGGTGGAGGGAAACTGAAGCTTTCTTT
.	TRBJ1-6	TRBV30	TRBD1	CAWSVQPGGNSPLHF	TGTGCCTGGAGTGTACAGCCAGGGGGGAATTCACCCCTCCACTTT
.	TRBJ2-2	TRBV5-1	.	CASSRTRTLTGELFF	TGCGCCAGCAGCAGAACTCGTACTCTTACCGGGGAGCTGTTTTTT
.	TRBJ2-3	TRBV29-1	TRBD1	CSVDLRTGRTDTQYF	TGCAGCGTTGATTTGCGGACAGGGAGAACAGATACGCAGTATTTT
once	TRBJ2-2	TRBV11-3	TRBD1	CASSVRDRVVTGELFF	TGTGCCAGCAGCGTTAGGGACAGGGTTGTGACCGGGGAGCTGTTTTTT
.	TRBJ1-1	TRBV7-2	TRBD1	CASSLGNRRGRGSTEAFF	TGTGCCAGCAGCTTAGGTAACCGCAGGGGGCGAGGGAGCACTGAAGCTTTCTTT
.	TRBJ2-2	TRBV10-1	.	CASSEGGARTNTGELFF	TGCGCCAGCAGTGAGGGTGGGGCAAGGACGAACACCGGGGAGCTGTTTTTT
.	TRBJ2-1	TRBV3-1/TRBV3-2	.	CASSRRQGHNEQFF	TGTGCCAGCAGCCGGAGACAAGGACATAATGAGCAGTTCTTC
.	TRBJ2-7	TRBV24-1	TRBD1	CATRDRADGEQYF	TGTGCCACACGCGACAGGGCTGACGGCGAGCAGTACTTC
.	TRBJ1-1	TRBV28	TRBD1	CASSLGTFKGGASSNTEAFF	TGTGCCAGCAGCCTAGGGACCTTCAAAGGGGGCGCAAGTAGTAACACTGAAGCTTTCTTT
.	TRBJ1-5	TRBV4-2	.	CASSEGGQAQHF	TGTGCCAGCAGCGAAGGGGGGCAAGCCCAGCATTTT
.	TRBJ2-4	TRBV6-5	.	CASSYSGQGGDIQYF	TGTGCCAGCAGTTACTCGGGGCAGGGGGGAGACATTCAGTACTTC
.	TRBJ2-7	TRBV6-5	TRBD1	CASSYSRGTGRYEQYF	TGTGCCAGCAGTTACTCGAGGGGGACAGGAAGGTACGAGCAGTACTTC
.	TRBJ2-3	TRBV6-1	.	CASSEGGGADTQYF	TGTGCCAGCAGTGAAGGAGGGGGGGCAGATACGCAGTATTTT
.	TRBJ1-1	TRBV10-3	.	CAIKGVKDTEAFF	TGTGCCATCAAGGGGGTTAAGGACACTGAAGCTTTCTTT
.	TRBJ2-3	TRBV28	.	CASNLLGLADTQYF	TGTGCCAGCAACCTTTTGGGGCTCGCAGATACGCAGTATTTT
.	TRBJ1-1	TRBV7-9	.	CASSRGQVNTEAFF	TGTGCCAGCAGCCGGGGACAAGTGAACACTGAAGCTTTCTTT
.	TRBJ1-2	TRBV7-9	.	CASSSRPQQAGYTF	TGTGCCAGCAGCTCAAGGCCCCAACAGGCAGGCTACACCTTC
.	TRBJ2-7	TRBV11-3	TRBD2	CASSLESLSGSIEQYF	TGTGCCAGCAGCCTCGAATCTCTTAGCGGGAGCATAGAACAGTACTTC
.	TRBJ2-1	TRBV25-1	.	CASSESRLTVNEQFF	TGTGCCAGCAGTGAATCCCGACTAACAGTCAATGAGCAGTTCTTC
.	TRBJ1-5	TRBV6-5	TRBD1	CASSRGQNYQPQHF	TGTGCCAGCAGTAGGGGGCAGAACTATCAGCCCCAGCATTTT
once	TRBJ2-3	TRBV21-1	.	CASSNQGGVTDTQYF	TGTGCCAGCAGCAATCAGGGGGGAGTTACAGATACGCAGTATTTT
.	TRBJ1-2	TRBV18	.	CASSPREQALYGYTF	TGTGCCAGCTCACCCCGGGAGCAGGCCCTCTATGGCTACACCTTC
.	TRBJ2-2	TRBV5-4	.	CASSAPSRELFF	TGTGCCAGCAGCGCACCGAGCAGGGAGCTGTTTTTT
.	TRBJ1-2	TRBV4-1	TRBD1	CASSQGQGAPTF	TGCGCCAGCAGCCAAGGACAGGGGGCGCCCACCTTC
once	TRBJ1-3	TRBV3-1/TRBV3-2	.	CASSQGGLTSGNTIYF	TGTGCCAGCAGCCAGGGCGGGTTAACGTCTGGAAACACCATATATTTT
.	TRBJ1-3	TRBV9	.	CASSVGTEGGNTIYF	TGTGCCAGCAGCGTAGGGACGGAGGGGGGAAACACCATATATTTT
.	TRBJ1-4	TRBV4-1	TRBD1	CASSQGQDRGNEKLFF	TGCGCCAGCAGCCAAGGCCAGGACAGGGGAAATGAAAAACTGTTTTTT
.	TRBJ2-5	TRBV11-2	TRBD2	CASSLSPGLALETQYF	TGTGCCAGCAGCTTAAGCCCGGGACTAGCTTTGGAGACCCAGTACTTC
.	TRBJ1-4	TRBV11-2	TRBD1	CASSKGTGGMRTNEKLFF	TGTGCCAGCAGCAAGGGGACAGGGGGGATGAGGACTAATGAAAAACTGTTTTTT
.	TRBJ2-2	TRBV19	TRBD2	CASNLGLAVNTGELFF	TGTGCCAGTAACCTTGGACTAGCGGTGAACACCGGGGAGCTGTTTTTT
.	TRBJ1-6	TRBV19	.	CASSVFSVQWGQNSPLHF	TGTGCCAGTAGCGTATTTAGTGTTCAATGGGGCCAGAATTCACCCCTCCACTTT
few	TRBJ2-3	TRBV7-2	.	CASSGQGVPGDTQYF	TGTGCCAGCAGCGGTCAAGGGGTCCCCGGAGATACGCAGTATTTT
.	TRBJ1-4	TRBV7-2	.	CASSLYTATNEKLFF	TGTGCCAGCAGCTTGTACACAGCAACTAATGAAAAACTGTTTTTT
.	TRBJ1-1	TRBV4-1	TRBD1	CASSQAWTGGNTEAFF	TGCGCCAGCAGCCAGGCCTGGACAGGGGGGAACACTGAAGCTTTCTTT
once	TRBJ2-7	TRBV28	TRBD1	CASSSQTTGTYEQYF	TGTGCCAGCAGTTCCCAAACGACAGGGACCTACGAGCAGTACTTC